The present entry profiles one T cell receptor beta chain with its context. Its antigen is unknown. Base-call qualities are not available, and no considerably larger clone is one nucleotide away. These data are taken from a study of beta chain features in type 1 diabetes listed by TCRdb under 2018. Describing the broader study: No differences in mean age, gender distribution, total cell number or subset yield were found between patients and healthy donors. A total of roughly 99,000,000 sorted cells were examined across all samples, and the number of cells per subset was strongly correlated with RNA yield. The study compared TCRB repertoires of sorted circulating CD4+ T cell subsets between recently diagnosed type 1 diabetes patients and matched healthy donors. Regulatory and stem cell-like memory subsets were obtained from only 8 patients and roughly eight healthy donors, while naive and central memory subsets were obtained from all 28 donors.

Each donor gave one peripheral blood draw, averaging approximately 0.11 L, which was collected into heparinised tubes. A BD FACSAria II was used to sort naive, central memory, regulatory and stem cell-like memory CD4+ T cells with a panel that included CD45RO, CCR7, CD25, CD127, CD95 and CD27. A purity above 95% was achieved for all sorted populations. Right away, PBMCs were isolated by Lymphoprep density gradient centrifugation and were stained directly, with no culture step. So that batch effects would be minimized, each experiment stained and sorted samples in pairs, pairing one healthy donor with one patient. The High Capacity cDNA Reverse Transcription Kit was used to reverse transcribe all of the isolated RNA, meaning that expressed TCRB transcripts were what got sequenced. Deep immunoSEQ sequencing was performed on naive, central memory and regulatory T cell samples, with an average of about 4 million total reads per sample. After sorted cells were lysed in RLT buffer, RNA was extracted with DNase-treated RNeasy Micro or Mini kits, with the choice depending on cell number. To prevent cross-contamination, every cell subset was processed on its own, while patient and healthy donor samples were processed together. TCRB sequences were amplified from cDNA with the immunoSEQ multiplex PCR, producing 87-bp fragments spanning the CDR3 region. Sequencing of the amplicons was done on the Illumina HiSeq platform. On the study's bioinformatics: Synthetic template baselines were used to correct PCR bias computationally, reads within Hamming distance 2 were collapsed, and singletons that could not be merged were discarded. Reads were aligned against IMGT to assign V, D and J genes, CDR3 length and insertions or deletions at six rearrangement sites. Clonotype counts were normalized to sorted cell number within each subset before computing true diversity and Gini coefficients with the tcR R package. The overlap coefficient, calculated on TCRB nucleotide sequences, was used to measure repertoire sharing. Out-of-frame TCRB sequences from naive cells were analyzed to stand in for the pre-selection repertoire. Sourced from immuneACCESS, this table was stored by TCRdb with only in-frame sequences that have V and J called. A share of the clones is absent; for the studies checked, an unresolved V gene accounts for under half, and the remainder has no known explanation. The V and J calls and the clone size are those of that table, but D and trimming were determined from the DNA. Within this sample are about 660,000 clones, with 11% to 15% of them counted one time only. Approximately 0.039% of the sample is held by the ten biggest clonotypes.

Taken from cysteine to phenylalanine, the CDR3 has 11 residues. Just the 33-base CDR3 DNA is kept, in frame starting at base 1. The germline V gene yields SQVTM for CDR1 and ANQGSEA for CDR2. V drops 2 bases and J drops 6 bases, leaving 8 bases in between. General study outcomes and caveats: Fewer insertions and more nucleotide deletions at VDJ recombination sites were observed in patients with type 1 diabetes, implying thymic rearrangement abnormalities. Because cDNA rather than genomic DNA was sequenced, highly expressing activated cells could have been over-represented, although no difference in activation and CD3 levels was found between groups. PCR might favor shorter templates, but patient and control samples were amplified and corrected together, so any skew would affect both groups equally. The naive, central memory and regulatory TCRB repertoires appeared to resemble one another more closely among patients than among healthy donors. In all four CD4+ subsets, TCRB CDR3 length was moderately but significantly shorter in type 1 diabetes patients. Because small numbers of individuals were included in the HLA sub-analyses, any influence of HLA type on TCRB rearrangement was left unresolved.

The specimen sequenced was naive CD4+ T cells from blood. The meaning of the sample's cell subset or site label: true naive CD4+ T cells. The rearranged chain carries TRBV29-1 and TRBJ2-7; a tentative D match to TRBD2 spans 7 bases. This receptor was identified in a man between 18 and 29 years old with type 1 diabetes. The nucleotides are TGCAGCGTTGAAAGGGGGGGCGAGCAGTACTTC. This yields the protein CSVERGGEQYF.